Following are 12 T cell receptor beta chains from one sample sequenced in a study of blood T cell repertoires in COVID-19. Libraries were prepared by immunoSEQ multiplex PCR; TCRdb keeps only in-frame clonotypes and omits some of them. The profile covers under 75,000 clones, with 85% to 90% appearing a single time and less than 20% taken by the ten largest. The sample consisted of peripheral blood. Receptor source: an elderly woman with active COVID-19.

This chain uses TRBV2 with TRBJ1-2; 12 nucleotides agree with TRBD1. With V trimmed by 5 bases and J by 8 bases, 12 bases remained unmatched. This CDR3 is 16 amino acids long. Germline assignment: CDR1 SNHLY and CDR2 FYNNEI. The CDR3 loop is CASSSGTGGARSGYTF. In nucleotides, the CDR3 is TGTGCCAGCAGTTCCGGGACAGGGGGCGCGCGCAGCGGCTACACCTTC. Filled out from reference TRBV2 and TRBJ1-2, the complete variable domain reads EPEVTQTPSHQVTQMGQEVILRCVPISNHLYFYWYRQILGQKVEFLVSFYNNEISEKSEIFDDQFSVERPDGSNFTLKIRSTKLEDSAMYFCASSSGTGGARSGYTFGSGTRLTVV.

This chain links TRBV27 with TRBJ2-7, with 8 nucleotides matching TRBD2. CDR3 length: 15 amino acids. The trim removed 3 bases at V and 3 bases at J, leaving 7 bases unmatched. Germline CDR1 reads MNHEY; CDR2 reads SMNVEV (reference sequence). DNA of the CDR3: TGTGCCAGCAGTTTGGCGGCGGGGGGATACTACGAGCAGTACTTC. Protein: CASSLAAGGYYEQYF.

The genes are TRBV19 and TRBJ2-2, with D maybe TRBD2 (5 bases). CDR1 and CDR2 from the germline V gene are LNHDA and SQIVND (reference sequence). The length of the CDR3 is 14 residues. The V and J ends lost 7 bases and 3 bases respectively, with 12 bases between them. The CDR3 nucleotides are TGTGCCAGTATTCAGGCCGGGGACACCGGGGAGCTGTTTTTT. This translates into CASIQAGDTGELFF.

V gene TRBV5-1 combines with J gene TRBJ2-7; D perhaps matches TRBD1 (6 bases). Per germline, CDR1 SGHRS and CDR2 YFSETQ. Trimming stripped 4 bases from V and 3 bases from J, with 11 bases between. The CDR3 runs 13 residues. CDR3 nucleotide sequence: TGCGCCAGCAGCACCCTGGACAGCTACGAGCAGTACTTC. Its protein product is CASSTLDSYEQYF.

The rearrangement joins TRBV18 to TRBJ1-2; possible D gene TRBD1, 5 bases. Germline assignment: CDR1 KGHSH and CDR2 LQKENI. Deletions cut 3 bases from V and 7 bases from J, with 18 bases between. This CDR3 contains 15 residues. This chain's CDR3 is CASSPRQEGMSGYTF. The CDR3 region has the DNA TGTGCCAGCTCACCGCGCCAGGAGGGGATGAGTGGCTACACCTTC.

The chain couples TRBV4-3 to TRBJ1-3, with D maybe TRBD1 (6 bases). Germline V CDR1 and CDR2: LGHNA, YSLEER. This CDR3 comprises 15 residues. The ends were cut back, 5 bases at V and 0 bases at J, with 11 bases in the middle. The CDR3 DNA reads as TGCGCCAGCAGCAGGGACATATTCTCTGGAAACACCATATATTTT. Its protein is CASSRDIFSGNTIYF.

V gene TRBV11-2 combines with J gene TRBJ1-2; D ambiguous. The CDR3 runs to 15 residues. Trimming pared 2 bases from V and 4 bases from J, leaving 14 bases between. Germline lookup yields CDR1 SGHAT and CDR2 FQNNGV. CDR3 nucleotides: TGTGCCAGCAGCTTATATGGAGCTCGTGCCTATGGCTACACCTTC. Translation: CASSLYGARAYGYTF.

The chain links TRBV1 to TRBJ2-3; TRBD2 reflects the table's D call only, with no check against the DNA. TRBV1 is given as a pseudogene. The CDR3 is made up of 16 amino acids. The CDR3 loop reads CTSSQDPSGGADTQYF. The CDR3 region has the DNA TGCACCAGCAGCCAAGATCCTAGCGGGGGGGCAGATACGCAGTATTTT.

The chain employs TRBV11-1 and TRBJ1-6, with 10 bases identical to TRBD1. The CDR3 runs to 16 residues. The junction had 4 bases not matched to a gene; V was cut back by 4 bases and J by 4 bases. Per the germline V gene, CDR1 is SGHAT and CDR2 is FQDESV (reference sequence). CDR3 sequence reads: CASSSDRGDYNSPLHF. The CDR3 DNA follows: TGTGCCAGCAGCTCGGACAGGGGGGATTATAATTCACCCCTCCACTTT.

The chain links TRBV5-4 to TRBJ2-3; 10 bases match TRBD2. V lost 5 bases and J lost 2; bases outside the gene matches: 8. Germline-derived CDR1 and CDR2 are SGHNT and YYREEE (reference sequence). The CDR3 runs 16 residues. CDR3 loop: CASSSPTSGLTDTQYF. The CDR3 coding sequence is TGTGCCAGCAGTTCTCCGACTAGCGGGCTCACAGATACGCAGTATTTT.

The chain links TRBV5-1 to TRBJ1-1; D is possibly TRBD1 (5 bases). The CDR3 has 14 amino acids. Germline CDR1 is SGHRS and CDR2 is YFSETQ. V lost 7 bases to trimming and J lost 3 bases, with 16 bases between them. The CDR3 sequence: CASGLTGGDTEAFF. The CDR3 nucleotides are TGCGCCAGCGGATTAACAGGAGGGGACACTGAAGCTTTCTTT.

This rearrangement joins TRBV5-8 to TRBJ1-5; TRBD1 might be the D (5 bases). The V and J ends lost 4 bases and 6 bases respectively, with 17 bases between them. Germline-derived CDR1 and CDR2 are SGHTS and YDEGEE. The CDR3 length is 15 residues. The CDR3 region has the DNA TGTGCCAGCAGCCTCGGGTGGAGGGGCGGTCAGCCCCAGCATTTT. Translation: CASSLGWRGGQPQHF.